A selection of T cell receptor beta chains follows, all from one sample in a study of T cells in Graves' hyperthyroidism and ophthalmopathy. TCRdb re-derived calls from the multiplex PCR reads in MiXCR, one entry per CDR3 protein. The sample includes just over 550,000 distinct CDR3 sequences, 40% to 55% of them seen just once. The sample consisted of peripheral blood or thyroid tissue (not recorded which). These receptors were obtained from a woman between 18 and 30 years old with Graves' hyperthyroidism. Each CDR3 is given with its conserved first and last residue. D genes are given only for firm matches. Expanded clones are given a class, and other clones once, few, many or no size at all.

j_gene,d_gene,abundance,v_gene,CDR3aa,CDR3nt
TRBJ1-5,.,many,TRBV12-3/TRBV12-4,CASRVVGENQPQHF,TGTGCCAGCAGGGTAGTGGGGGAAAATCAGCCCCAGCATTTT
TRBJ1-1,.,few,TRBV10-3,CASSYEGYTEAFF,TGTGCCAGCAGTTACGAGGGGTACACTGAAGCTTTCTTT
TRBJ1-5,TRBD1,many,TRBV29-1,CSVRQGPSNQPQHF,TGCAGCGTCCGACAGGGACCCAGCAATCAGCCCCAGCATTTT
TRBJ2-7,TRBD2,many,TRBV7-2,CASSPSGTPYEQYF,TGTGCCAGCAGTCCGAGCGGGACCCCCTACGAGCAGTACTTC
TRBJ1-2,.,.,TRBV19,CAIRQVDYGYTF,TGTGCCATAAGACAGGTCGACTATGGCTACACCTTC
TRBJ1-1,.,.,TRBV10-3,CAISDVGNTEAFF,TGTGCCATCAGTGACGTGGGGAACACTGAAGCTTTCTTT
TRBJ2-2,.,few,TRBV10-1,CASSAAEQGWMSGELFF,TGCGCCAGCAGTGCGGCGGAACAGGGTTGGATGTCCGGGGAGCTGTTTTTT
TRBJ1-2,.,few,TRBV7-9,CASSLALGWGHGYGYTF,TGTGCCAGCAGCTTAGCGCTCGGTTGGGGGCATGGCTATGGCTACACCTTC
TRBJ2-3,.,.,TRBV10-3,CAISESDTQYF,TGTGCCATCAGTGAGTCAGATACGCAGTATTTT
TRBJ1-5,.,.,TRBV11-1,CASSSPSIWDSNQPQHF,TGTGCCAGCAGCTCACCAAGTATTTGGGATAGCAATCAGCCCCAGCATTTT
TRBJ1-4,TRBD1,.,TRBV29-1,CSAWDRGPNEKLFF,TGCAGCGCTTGGGACAGGGGGCCGAATGAAAAACTGTTTTTT
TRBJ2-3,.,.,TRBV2,CASSAQNTDTQYF,TGTGCCAGCAGTGCACAGAACACAGATACGCAGTATTTT
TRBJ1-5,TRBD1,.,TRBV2,CASSFGTGGKPQHF,TGTGCCAGCAGTTTCGGGACAGGGGGCAAGCCCCAGCATTTT
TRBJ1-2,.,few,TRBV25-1,CARGGQGGYTF,TGTGCCAGGGGGGGGCAAGGGGGCTACACCTTC
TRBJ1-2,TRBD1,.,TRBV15,CATSRGTGANYGYTF,TGTGCCACCAGCAGGGGGACAGGCGCTAACTATGGCTACACCTTC
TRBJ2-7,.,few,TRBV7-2,CASSYTGDEQYF,TGTGCCAGCAGCTATACCGGGGACGAGCAGTACTTC
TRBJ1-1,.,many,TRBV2,CASSWPNTEAFF,TGTGCCAGCAGTTGGCCGAACACTGAAGCTTTCTTT
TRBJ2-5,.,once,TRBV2,CASSARLASVKETQYF,TGTGCCAGCAGTGCCCGGTTGGCAAGTGTGAAAGAGACCCAGTACTTC
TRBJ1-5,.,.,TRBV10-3,CASSPLGGGNQPQHF,TGTGCCAGCAGTCCTCTCGGGGGTGGCAATCAGCCCCAGCATTTT
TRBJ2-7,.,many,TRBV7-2,CASSLQIAYEQYF,TGTGCCAGCAGCTTACAGATAGCCTACGAGCAGTACTTC
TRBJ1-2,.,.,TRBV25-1,CASSTSGMGYTF,TGTGCCAGCAGTACCTCAGGGATGGGCTACACCTTC
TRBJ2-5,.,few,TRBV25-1,CASSTLGGGGTQYF,TGTGCCAGCAGTACTCTAGGGGGGGGGGGGACCCAGTACTTC
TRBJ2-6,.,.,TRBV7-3,CASSFPPGLGANVLTF,TGTGCCAGCAGCTTCCCGCCGGGCCTCGGGGCCAACGTCCTGACTTTC
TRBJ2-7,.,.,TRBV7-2,CASSLSDTYYEQYF,TGCGCCAGCAGCTTGTCGGACACCTACTACGAGCAGTACTTC
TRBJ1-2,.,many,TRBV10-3,CAISESGTSFGGYTF,TGTGCCATCAGTGAGTCAGGGACATCCTTCGGTGGCTACACCTTC
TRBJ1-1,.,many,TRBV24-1,CATSDGGSEAFF,TGTGCCACCAGTGACGGGGGGAGTGAAGCTTTCTTT